This is a list of T cell receptor beta chains from one sample in a study of blood T cell repertoires in COVID-19. TCRdb's table, derived via immunoSEQ multiplex PCR, lists solely in-frame clones and lacks some. The data hold a few hundred thousand clones, with around 83% observed a single time. Sequencing was done on a sample of peripheral blood. The receptors come from a woman in her thirties or forties who had recovered from COVID-19. The conserved cysteine and the conserved F or W are not part of the CDR3 here.

TRBV19 | ASSIGGEAF
TRBV27 | ASSSVSSGGSLYEQY
TRBV7-2 | ASSRSVGYEQY
TRBV5-5 | ASSPSGTSNREQF
TRBV6-5 | ASSPRPNTGELF
TRBV30 | AWTGQGFGELF
TRBV11-2 | ASSLSGRGRRGYEQY
TRBV5-4 | ASSSYKVELDEQF
TRBV5-1 | ASSLGPLNEQF
TRBV28 | ASSSQRFLVRVDEQY
TRBV11-2 | ASSLGGGAYNSPLH
TRBV7-6 | ASSLGGYRATNTEAF
TRBV11-1 | ASSHAAGGDYGYT
TRBV28 | ASSFKDRDIPDTQY
TRBV7-6 | ASSLGWTGGEEQY
TRBV18 | ASSPLTFSTNTEAF
TRBV7-2 | ASKGAGGPHEQF
TRBV18 | ASSPPQAMGAYGYT